The T cell receptor beta chain described here comes from a study of blood T cell repertoires in COVID-19. Background on the study: COVID-19 samples from acute and convalescent phases originated in the United States, Italy and Spain. Nucleic acid was either cDNA or gDNA, and it came from T cells, B-cell-depleted T cells, or PBMCs.

Assay used: immunoSEQ multiplex PCR; TCRdb lists only in-frame clones, some missing. This table holds about 410,000 clones, roughly 87% found once. The CDR3 runs to 15 residues. The V end lost 3 bases, the J end lost 5 bases, and 16 bases lay between the germline ends. In germline, CDR1 is DFQATT, CDR2 SNEGSKA (reference sequence). This receptor was obtained from a man between 18 and 29 years old who had recovered from COVID-19. Sample: PBMCs or T cells enriched from blood (not recorded which). V is TRBV20-1 and J is TRBJ1-4; no firm D call. CDR3 amino acids: CSASEFGGENEKLFF. Here the CDR3 DNA reads TGCAGTGCTAGTGAATTCGGCGGAGAGAATGAAAAACTGTTTTTT.